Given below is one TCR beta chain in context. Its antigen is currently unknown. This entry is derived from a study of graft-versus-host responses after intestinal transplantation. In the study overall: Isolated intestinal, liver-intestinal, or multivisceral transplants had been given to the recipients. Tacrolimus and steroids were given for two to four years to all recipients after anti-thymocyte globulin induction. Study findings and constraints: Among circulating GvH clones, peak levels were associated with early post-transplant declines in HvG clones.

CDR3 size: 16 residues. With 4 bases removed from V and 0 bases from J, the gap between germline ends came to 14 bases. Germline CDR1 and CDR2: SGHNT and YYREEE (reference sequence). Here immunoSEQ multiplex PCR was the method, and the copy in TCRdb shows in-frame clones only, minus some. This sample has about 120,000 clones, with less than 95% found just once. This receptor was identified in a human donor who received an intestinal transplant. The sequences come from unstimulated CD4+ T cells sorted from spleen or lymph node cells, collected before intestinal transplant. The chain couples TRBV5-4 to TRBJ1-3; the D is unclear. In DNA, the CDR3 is TGTGCCAGCAGCGAGGACCTCGGGAGCTCTGGAAACACCATATATTTT. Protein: CASSEDLGSSGNTIYF.